Listed below are T cell receptor beta chains from one sample, sequenced in a study of T cell responses to AZD1222 COVID-19 vaccine. Here immunoSEQ multiplex PCR was the method, and the copy in TCRdb shows in-frame clones only, minus some. The table lists roughly 140,000 clones, 70% to 90% of them singletons. The specimen comprised peripheral blood, sampled after recovery from COVID-19. These receptors all stem from an adult who had recovered from COVID-19. Each CDR3 is given with its conserved first and last residue. The order of the fields is V gene, J gene, clone size, D gene, CDR3 protein, CDR3 DNA. A D gene is named only where the DNA matches it firmly. Not all rows give a size; the values are once, few, many and, for expanded clones, a class.

>TRBV24-1|TRBJ2-2|.|.
CATSDLRGATGELFF
TGTGCCACCAGTGATTTGCGGGGAGCCACCGGGGAGCTGTTTTTT
>TRBV6-5|TRBJ2-2|.|.
CASRLDIANTGELFF
TGTGCCAGCAGGCTGGACATCGCGAACACCGGGGAGCTGTTTTTT
>TRBV4-1|TRBJ2-1|.|TRBD2
CASSPREAGGLNEQFF
TGCGCCAGCAGCCCCCGGGAAGCGGGGGGATTGAATGAGCAGTTCTTC
>TRBV20-1|TRBJ2-7|.|.
CSASPGREQYF
TGCAGTGCTAGTCCCGGTCGCGAGCAGTACTTC
>TRBV28|TRBJ1-4|.|.
CASSPLWEKLFF
TGTGCCAGCAGTCCCTTGTGGGAAAAACTGTTTTTT
>TRBV28|TRBJ1-1|.|.
CASSRWEGAFF
TGTGCCAGCAGCCGCTGGGAGGGAGCTTTCTTT
>TRBV6-2/TRBV6-3|TRBJ2-2|once|TRBD1
CASSTGVSGELFF
TGTGCCAGCAGCACAGGGGTTTCCGGGGAGCTGTTTTTT
>TRBV4-3|TRBJ2-7|.|.
CASSQQRRDYEQYF
TGCGCCAGCAGCCAACAACGAAGGGATTACGAGCAGTACTTC
>TRBV2|TRBJ1-3|.|.
CASVAVRSGNTIYF
TGTGCCAGCGTCGCAGTCCGTTCTGGAAACACCATATATTTT
>TRBV11-2|TRBJ1-6|.|.
CASSFKGRGSPLHF
TGTGCCAGCAGCTTCAAGGGTCGGGGTTCACCCCTCCACTTT
>TRBV7-8|TRBJ1-6|.|TRBD1
CASSPRQGYNSPLHF
TGTGCCAGCAGCCCCCGACAGGGATATAATTCACCCCTCCACTTT
>TRBV7-9|TRBJ1-1|.|.
CASSAKVENTEAFF
TGTGCCAGCAGCGCAAAAGTTGAAAACACTGAAGCTTTCTTT
>TRBV2|TRBJ1-1|.|.
CASKSRTSMNTEAFF
TGTGCCAGCAAATCAAGGACAAGCATGAACACTGAAGCTTTCTTT
>TRBV5-1|TRBJ2-7|.|.
CASSLAAVSYEQYF
TGCGCCAGCAGCTTGGCGGCAGTATCCTACGAGCAGTACTTC
>TRBV9|TRBJ2-1|.|TRBD2
CASSVPLPTSGRLNNEQFF
TGTGCCAGCAGCGTCCCCCTTCCTACTAGCGGGAGATTAAACAATGAGCAGTTCTTC
>TRBV7-9|TRBJ2-2|.|.
CASSSPRSTGELFF
TGTGCCAGCAGTTCTCCCAGGAGCACCGGGGAGCTGTTTTTT
>TRBV2|TRBJ2-3|.|.
CASSPLADTQYF
TGTGCCAGCAGTCCTTTAGCAGATACGCAGTATTTT
>TRBV11-1|TRBJ1-6|.|.
CASADLQGTNSPLHF
TGTGCCAGCGCGGACCTCCAGGGCACAAATTCACCCCTCCACTTT
>TRBV7-9|TRBJ1-2|.|.
CASSYRDDGGYTF
TGTGCCAGCAGCTACCGGGACGATGGGGGCTACACCTTC
>TRBV29-1|TRBJ2-7|.|TRBD2
CSVEGSASGNYEQYF
TGCAGCGTTGAAGGGTCGGCTAGCGGGAACTACGAGCAGTACTTC
>TRBV5-1|TRBJ2-3|.|.
CASSLEEGRGTDTQYF
TGCGCCAGCAGCTTGGAAGAGGGCCGCGGCACAGATACGCAGTATTTT
>TRBV9|TRBJ2-3|.|.
CASSEPAGRTDTQYF
TGTGCCAGCAGCGAACCCGCTGGAAGGACGGATACGCAGTATTTT
>TRBV14|TRBJ2-3|.|TRBD1
CASSLRDRVRGTQYF
TGTGCCAGCAGCCTCCGGGACAGGGTGAGGGGTACGCAGTATTTT
>TRBV29-1|TRBJ1-1|.|.
CSVDGSTEAFF
TGCAGCGTTGACGGTAGCACTGAAGCTTTCTTT
>TRBV28|TRBJ2-1|.|TRBD2
CASSLTSGSFSGVEQFF
TGTGCCAGCAGTTTAACTAGCGGGAGCTTCTCGGGCGTTGAGCAGTTCTTC
>TRBV7-3|TRBJ2-3|.|TRBD1
CASSVDRGYGSDTQYF
TGTGCCAGCAGCGTGGACAGGGGGTATGGGTCAGATACGCAGTATTTT
>TRBV19|TRBJ2-1|.|.
CASSIAPYNEQFF
TGTGCCAGTAGTATCGCGCCCTACAATGAGCAGTTCTTC
>TRBV5-1|TRBJ2-7|.|TRBD1
CASSFNTGDEQYF
TGCGCCAGCAGCTTTAACACAGGGGACGAGCAGTACTTC
>TRBV5-1|TRBJ2-1|few|TRBD1
CASSPDREDNEQFF
TGCGCCAGCAGCCCGGACAGGGAGGACAATGAGCAGTTCTTC
>TRBV3-1/TRBV3-2|TRBJ1-1|.|.
CASSQGGDTEAFF
TGTGCCAGCAGCCAAGGGGGCGACACTGAAGCTTTCTTT
>TRBV10-3|TRBJ1-1|.|.
CAISRDWGTEAFF
TGTGCCATCAGTAGGGATTGGGGCACTGAAGCTTTCTTT
>TRBV19|TRBJ1-6|.|.
CASSMPGVQNSPLHF
TGTGCCAGTAGTATGCCTGGGGTGCAAAATTCACCCCTCCACTTT
>TRBV12-5|TRBJ1-5|.|.
CASGLIGPLGNQPQHF
TGTGCTAGTGGTTTGATTGGCCCATTGGGCAATCAGCCCCAGCATTTT
>TRBV28|TRBJ1-3|once|.
CASSLYHTIYF
TGTGCCAGCAGTTTATATCACACCATATATTTT
>TRBV11-2|TRBJ1-3|.|.
CASSRDPGGGNTIYF
TGTGCCAGCAGCCGTGACCCCGGAGGGGGAAACACCATATATTTT
>TRBV19|TRBJ1-2|.|TRBD1
CASSHPGQGRYGYTF
TGTGCCAGTAGTCACCCGGGACAGGGGCGCTATGGCTACACCTTC
>TRBV19|TRBJ1-6|.|.
CASSLARDISYNSPLHF
TGTGCCAGTAGTCTCGCCCGGGACATCTCCTATAATTCACCCCTCCACTTT
>TRBV10-3|TRBJ1-4|.|.
CASRAGEGEKLFF
TGTGCCTCTCGGGCGGGGGAGGGTGAAAAACTGTTTTTT
>TRBV28|TRBJ1-5|.|TRBD1
CASIWGQGTEVSNQPQHF
TGTGCCAGCATATGGGGACAGGGGACAGAGGTGAGCAATCAGCCCCAGCATTTT
>TRBV7-2|TRBJ2-5|.|.
CASSGGPGETQYF
TGTGCCAGCAGTGGAGGGCCGGGTGAGACCCAGTACTTC
>TRBV19|TRBJ1-1|.|.
CASRGPRTEAFF
TGTGCCAGTAGGGGGCCCCGGACTGAAGCTTTCTTT
>TRBV7-8|TRBJ2-7|.|.
CASSFPPLYEQYF
TGTGCCAGCAGCTTCCCTCCCCTTTACGAGCAGTACTTC
>TRBV5-8|TRBJ1-4|.|TRBD1
CASSPGTGATNEKLFF
TGTGCCAGCAGCCCGGGGACAGGAGCAACTAATGAAAAACTGTTTTTT
>TRBV19|TRBJ2-1|.|.
CASSIGEWGHEQFF
TGTGCCAGTAGTATTGGGGAATGGGGTCATGAGCAGTTCTTC
>TRBV6-4|TRBJ1-2|.|TRBD1
CASSLTRDRGLGYTF
TGTGCCAGCAGCCTTACCCGGGACAGGGGTCTTGGCTACACCTTC
>TRBV28|TRBJ1-2|.|.
CASSFSRGALSGYTF
TGTGCCAGCAGTTTTTCCCGAGGCGCCCTAAGTGGCTACACCTTC
>TRBV5-4|TRBJ2-5|.|TRBD2
CASSGLAGAGETQYF
TGTGCCAGCAGCGGGCTAGCGGGGGCAGGGGAGACCCAGTACTTC
>TRBV27|TRBJ2-1|once|TRBD2
CASSRMTSGIPYNEQFF
TGTGCCAGCAGTCGGATGACTAGCGGGATCCCCTACAATGAGCAGTTCTTC
>TRBV19|TRBJ2-7|.|TRBD1
CASSLAPGQGNYEQYF
TGTGCCAGTAGCCTTGCCCCAGGACAGGGGAACTACGAGCAGTACTTC
>TRBV27|TRBJ2-3|.|.
CASTASGTDTQYF
TGTGCCAGCACCGCTAGCGGCACAGATACGCAGTATTTT
>TRBV29-1|TRBJ2-3|.|TRBD2
CSVERWGSGRDTQYF
TGCAGCGTTGAAAGGTGGGGTAGCGGGCGAGATACGCAGTATTTT
>TRBV7-9|TRBJ2-2|.|.
CASSLALLANTGELFF
TGTGCCAGCAGCTTAGCGCTCCTAGCGAACACCGGGGAGCTGTTTTTT
>TRBV7-2|TRBJ2-5|.|TRBD2
CASSLEGRERETQYF
TGTGCCAGCAGCTTGGAGGGGCGGGAGAGAGAGACCCAGTACTTC
>TRBV6-5|TRBJ1-2|.|.
CASSQTGTPPGYTF
TGTGCCAGCAGCCAGACAGGAACACCACCGGGCTACACCTTC
>TRBV5-8|TRBJ1-4|.|TRBD1
CASSLSTGNEKLFF
TGTGCCAGCAGCCTTTCGACAGGGAATGAAAAACTGTTTTTT
>TRBV12-1|TRBJ2-1|.|.
CASSCMSGLEPVDYHNEQFF
TGTGCCAGCAGCTGTATGTCGGGACTAGAACCCGTGGACTACCACAATGAGCAGTTCTTC
>TRBV11-2|TRBJ2-2|.|.
CASATVGWGDTGELFF
TGTGCCAGCGCTACGGTGGGATGGGGTGACACCGGGGAGCTGTTTTTT
>TRBV6-5|TRBJ1-2|.|.
CASKVGHLNYGYTF
TGTGCCAGCAAAGTGGGACATCTAAACTATGGCTACACCTTC